This T cell receptor (beta chain) was identified during a study of identical twins (dated by TCRdb to about 2016). Context from the whole study: To test whether fetal clonotypes persist, this study deep-sequenced TCR alpha and beta repertoires from monozygotic twins, from unrelated adults of various ages, and from cord blood. Replicate twin experiments were performed at different times using different library preparation protocols to rule out contamination.

Only healthy Caucasian donors were included. Three pairs of female monozygotic twins, all aged roughly 18 to 29 years, made up the twin cohort. The RNA used for TCR libraries was isolated from peripheral blood mononuclear cells. General conclusions and limits of the study: Conclusions relied on cross-sectional statistical analysis, since the same donors could not be followed over many years. Compared with coincidental sharing between unrelated individuals, out-of-frame TCR alpha sequences shared between twins showed an excess of sequences with low generation probability. In beta out-of-frame sequences, excess twin sharing was weaker, because having fewer shared sequences lowered the signal-to-noise ratio. Zero-insertion analyses could be partly confounded by invariant T cells such as MAIT and iNKT, although diverse VJ usage argued against such confounding for most clonotypes. Abundant cord blood beta clonotypes carried fewer insertions; young adult naive repertoires showed a weaker similar trend, while memory repertoires showed none. Out-of-frame TCR alpha sharing in monozygotic twins was systematically underestimated by recombination models, whereas sharing between unrelated individuals was in agreement with the recombination models.

Germline trimming: 5 bases from V, 1 base from J; junction bases outside gene matches: 4. CDR1 SGHTA and CDR2 FQGNSA were looked up in the germline V gene. Its CDR3 holds 15 amino acids, cysteine through phenylalanine. The read is trimmed to its CDR3 DNA, 45 bases read in frame from base 1. This clonotype was detected a few times. Its antigen is not yet known. There are no base qualities to consult, and no much larger clone falls within one base. Library generation was performed with 5' RACE. Sequencing relied on an Illumina HiSeq 2000. A universal primer binding site was introduced by template switching, and a unique molecular identifier was present in the final cDNA, enabling accurate counting of TCR cDNA molecules. Specific primers in the conserved constant-segment region were used to synthesize first-strand cDNA for the TCR alpha and beta chains. To control for contamination, each cDNA library was double barcoded with a SMART-Mk sample barcode plus Illumina barcodes. TruSeq adapter sequences along with Illumina sample barcodes were introduced in two successive PCR steps. The Illumina HiSeq platform was used with custom primers to sequence TCR alpha and beta cDNA libraries. Processing in the source paper ran as follows. Raw reads were processed with MiGEC to extract unique molecular identifiers, and MiXCR was used to determine CDR3 positions. Recombination models were inferred per individual with the repgenHMM and IGoR tools using an EM algorithm. Shared clonotypes were analyzed with the tcR package in R, and sharing was normalized by the product of cloneset sizes. Out-of-frame nonproductive sequences were analyzed to study raw recombination free of thymic and clonal selection effects. TCRdb reanalyzed the raw reads on its own, using fastp at Q25 for trimming and MiXCR for clone calling, and kept in-frame beta chains. Every CDR3 protein is listed once, alongside the most common genes and DNA of its rows. Here the V and J calls rest on TCRdb's processing, not on the authors' analysis. Counted in this sample were hundreds of thousands of distinct CDR3 sequences; about 20% of them appeared once. The top ten hold roughly 4% of the sample.

The data also belong to a second study, concerning T cells expressing NK-cell markers. As that second paper reports: Fewer than ten donors provided sorted CD3+CD56+NKG2C+, CD3+CD56+NKG2C- and CD3+CD56-NKG2C+ T-cell subsets, whose TCR beta-chain repertoires were profiled. Of the eight sequenced donors, seven were found to be HCMV-seropositive and one was found to be HCMV-seronegative. In several experiments an anti-gammadeltaTCR antibody was added to restrict sorting to alphabetaTCR-expressing T cells. For roughly 6 donors, the dominant CD3+CD56+NKG2C+ clonotypes were among the top 10 CD8+ clonotypes and accounted for roughly 1.0-7.5% of CD8+ T cells. Those dominant clonotypes were again the most abundant among CD3+CD56-NKG2C+ cells in four donors, at about 25-60.1%. It remained unclear whether the expanded NKG2C-expressing T cell clones were specific for HCMV antigens. The study sequenced eight donors, all healthy volunteers chosen at random: three men and five women. HCMV-specific IgG was detected in serum with a commercial ELISA kit to determine HCMV serostatus. For five or six donors, unsorted PBMC were also used to sequence bulk peripheral blood T-cell repertoires. MIGEC was used to demultiplex reads and group reads by UMI, and MiTCR was used to assemble and quantify clonotypes. Only TCR cDNA sequences supported by at least two reads were kept to exclude erroneous sequences. The tcR package was used for downstream repertoire analysis, and clonotypes were matched between fractions using CDR3 nucleotide sequence together with V segment. VDJmatch was used to annotate antigen specificity against VDJdb, with one amino acid substitution allowed in CDR3.

The clonotype comes from a woman aged 18-30 years in good health. Sequencing was performed on PBMCs. The chain links TRBV7-2 with TRBJ1-1, with 10 bases aligning to TRBD1. In nucleotides, the sequence is TGTGCCAGCAGCCCTTGGACAGGGGGGAACACTGAAGCTTTCTTT. It is translated as CASSPWTGGNTEAFF. Here the CDR3 is joined to the reference TRBV7-2 and TRBJ1-1 genes, and the full variable domain is: GAGVSQSPSNKVTEKGKDVELRCDPISGHTALYWYRQSLGQGLEFLIYFQGNSAPDKSGLPSDRFSAERTGGSVSTLTIQRTQQEDSAVYLCASSPWTGGNTEAFFGQGTRLTVV.